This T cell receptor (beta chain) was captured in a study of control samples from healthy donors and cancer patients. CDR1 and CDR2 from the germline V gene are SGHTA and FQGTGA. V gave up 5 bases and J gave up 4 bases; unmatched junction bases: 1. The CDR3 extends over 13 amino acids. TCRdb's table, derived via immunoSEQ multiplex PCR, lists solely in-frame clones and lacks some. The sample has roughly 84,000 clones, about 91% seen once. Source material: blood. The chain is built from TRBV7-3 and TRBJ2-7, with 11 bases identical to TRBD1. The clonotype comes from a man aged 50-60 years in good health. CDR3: CASSRDRGYEQYF. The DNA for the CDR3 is TGTGCCAGCAGCCGGGACAGGGGGTACGAGCAGTACTTC.